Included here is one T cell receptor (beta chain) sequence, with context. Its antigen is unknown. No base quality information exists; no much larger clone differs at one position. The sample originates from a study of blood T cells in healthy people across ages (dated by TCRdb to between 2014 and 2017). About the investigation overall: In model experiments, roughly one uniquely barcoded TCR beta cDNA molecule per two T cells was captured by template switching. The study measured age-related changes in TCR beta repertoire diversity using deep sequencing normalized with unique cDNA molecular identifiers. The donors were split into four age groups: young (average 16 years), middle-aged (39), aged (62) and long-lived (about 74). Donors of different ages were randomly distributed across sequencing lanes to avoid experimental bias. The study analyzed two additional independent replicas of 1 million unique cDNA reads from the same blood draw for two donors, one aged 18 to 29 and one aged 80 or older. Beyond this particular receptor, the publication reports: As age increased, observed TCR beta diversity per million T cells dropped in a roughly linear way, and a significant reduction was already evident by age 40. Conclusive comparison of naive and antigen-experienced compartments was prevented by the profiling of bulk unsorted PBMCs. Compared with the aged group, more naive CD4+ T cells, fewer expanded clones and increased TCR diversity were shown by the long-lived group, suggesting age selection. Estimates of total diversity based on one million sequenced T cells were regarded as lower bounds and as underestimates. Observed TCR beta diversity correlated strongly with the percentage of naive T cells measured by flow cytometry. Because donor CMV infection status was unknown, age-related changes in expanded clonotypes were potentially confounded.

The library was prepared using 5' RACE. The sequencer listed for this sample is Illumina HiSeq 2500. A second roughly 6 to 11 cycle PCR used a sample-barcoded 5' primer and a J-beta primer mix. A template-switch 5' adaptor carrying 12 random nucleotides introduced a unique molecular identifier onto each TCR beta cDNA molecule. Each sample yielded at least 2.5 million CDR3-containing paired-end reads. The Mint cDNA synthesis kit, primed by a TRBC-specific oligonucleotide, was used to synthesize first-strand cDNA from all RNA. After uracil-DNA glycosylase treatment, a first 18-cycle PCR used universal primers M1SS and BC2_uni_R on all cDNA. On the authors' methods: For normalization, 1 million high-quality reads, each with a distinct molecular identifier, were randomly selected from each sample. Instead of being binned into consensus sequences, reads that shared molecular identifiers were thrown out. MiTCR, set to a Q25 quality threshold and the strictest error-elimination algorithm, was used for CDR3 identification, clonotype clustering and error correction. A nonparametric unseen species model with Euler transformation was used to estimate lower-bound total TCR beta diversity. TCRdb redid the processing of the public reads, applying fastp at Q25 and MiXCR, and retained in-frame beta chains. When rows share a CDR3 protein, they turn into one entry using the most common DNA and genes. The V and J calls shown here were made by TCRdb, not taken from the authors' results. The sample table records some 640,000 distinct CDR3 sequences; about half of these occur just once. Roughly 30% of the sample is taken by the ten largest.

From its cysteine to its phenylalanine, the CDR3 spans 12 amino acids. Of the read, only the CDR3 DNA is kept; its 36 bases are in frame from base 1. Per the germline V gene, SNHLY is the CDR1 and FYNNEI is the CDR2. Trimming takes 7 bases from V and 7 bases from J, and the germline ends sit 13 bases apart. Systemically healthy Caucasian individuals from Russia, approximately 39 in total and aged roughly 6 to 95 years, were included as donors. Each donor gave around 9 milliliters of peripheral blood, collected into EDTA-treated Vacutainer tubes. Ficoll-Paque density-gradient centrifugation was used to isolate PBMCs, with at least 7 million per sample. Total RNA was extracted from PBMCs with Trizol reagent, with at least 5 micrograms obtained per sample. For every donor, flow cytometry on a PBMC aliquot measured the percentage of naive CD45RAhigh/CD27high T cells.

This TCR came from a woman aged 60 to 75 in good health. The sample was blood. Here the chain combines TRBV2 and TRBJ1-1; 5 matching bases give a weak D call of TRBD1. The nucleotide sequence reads TGTGCCAGCAAGGAGGGGTCAGTTGAAGCTTTCTTT. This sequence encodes CASKEGSVEAFF.